What follows describes a single T cell receptor beta chain. Antigen: not known. The data were taken from a study of T cell repertoires in cytomegalovirus infection. Study-wide background: Both CMV infection and a matching HLA type were indicated by public TCR beta signatures.

TCRdb re-called the reads with MiXCR, one entry per CDR3 protein. The sample holds 350,000 to 500,000 distinct CDR3 sequences, roughly 31% seen once. General observations from the study: Ex vivo responses were dominated by HLA-C-restricted CMV-specific TCR beta clonotypes.

The CDR3 spans 18 residues. The V gene end was trimmed by 2 bases and the J gene end by 4 bases; junction bases not matched to a gene: 18. Germline V gives CDR1 SQVTM, CDR2 ANQGSEA. The TCR sequence derives from a human donor in good health (CMV status not recorded). Some clones in this sample may be carry-over from other donors' samples. V gene TRBV29-1 combines with J gene TRBJ2-3, with TRBD1 matching 7 bases. Sequenced: PBMCs. The CDR3 here is CSVEFLGVGGFMADTQYF. CDR3 coding DNA: TGCAGCGTTGAATTCTTGGGGGTAGGGGGCTTTATGGCAGATACGCAGTATTTT.